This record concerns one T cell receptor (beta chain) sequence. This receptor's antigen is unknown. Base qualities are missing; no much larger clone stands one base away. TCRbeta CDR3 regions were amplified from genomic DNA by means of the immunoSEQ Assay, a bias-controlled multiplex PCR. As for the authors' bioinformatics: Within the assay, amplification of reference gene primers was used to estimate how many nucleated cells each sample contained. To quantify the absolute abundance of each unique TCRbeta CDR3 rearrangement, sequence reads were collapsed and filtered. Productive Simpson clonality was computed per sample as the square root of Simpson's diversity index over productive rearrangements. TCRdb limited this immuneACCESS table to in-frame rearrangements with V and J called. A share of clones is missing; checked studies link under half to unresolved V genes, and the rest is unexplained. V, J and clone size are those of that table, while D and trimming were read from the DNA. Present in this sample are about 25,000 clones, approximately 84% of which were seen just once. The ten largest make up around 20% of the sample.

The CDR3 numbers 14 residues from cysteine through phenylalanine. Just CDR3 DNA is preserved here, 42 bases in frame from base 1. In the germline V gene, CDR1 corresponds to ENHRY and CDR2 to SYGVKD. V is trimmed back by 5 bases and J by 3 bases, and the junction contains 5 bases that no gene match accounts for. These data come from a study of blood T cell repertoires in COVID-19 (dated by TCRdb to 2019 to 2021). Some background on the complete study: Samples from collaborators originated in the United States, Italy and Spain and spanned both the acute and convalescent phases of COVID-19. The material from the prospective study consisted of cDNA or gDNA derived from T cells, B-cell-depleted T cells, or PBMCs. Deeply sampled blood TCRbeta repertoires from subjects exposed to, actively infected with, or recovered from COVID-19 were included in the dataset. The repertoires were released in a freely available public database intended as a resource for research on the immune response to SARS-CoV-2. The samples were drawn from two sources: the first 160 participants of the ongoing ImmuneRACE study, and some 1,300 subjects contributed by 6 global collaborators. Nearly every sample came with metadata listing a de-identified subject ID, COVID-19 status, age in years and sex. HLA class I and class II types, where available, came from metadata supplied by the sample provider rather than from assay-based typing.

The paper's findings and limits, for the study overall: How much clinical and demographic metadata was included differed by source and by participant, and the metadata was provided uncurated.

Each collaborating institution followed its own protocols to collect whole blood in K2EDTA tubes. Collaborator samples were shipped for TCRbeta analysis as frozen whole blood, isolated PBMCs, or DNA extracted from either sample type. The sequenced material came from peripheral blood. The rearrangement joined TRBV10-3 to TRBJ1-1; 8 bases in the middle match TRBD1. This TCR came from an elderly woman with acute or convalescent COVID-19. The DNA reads TGTGCCATCAGTAGGACAGGGTCTGACACTGAAGCTTTCTTT. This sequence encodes CAISRTGSDTEAFF.